Below are 32 T cell receptor beta chains sequenced from a single sample in a study of CD8+CD57+ T cells in acquired aplastic anemia. TCR beta VDJ combinations and CDR3 sequences were profiled from genomic DNA. Using its own MiXCR run on the reads, TCRdb lists one record per CDR3 protein. The table shows around 200,000 distinct CDR3 sequences, with approximately 48% occurring only once. CD8+CD57+ cell expansion had been shown by flow cytometry in patients chosen for sequencing. The sample taken for sequencing was sorted CD4+, CD8+, or CD8+CD57+ T cells (not recorded which) from PBMCs. The receptor set was obtained from a human donor with aplastic anemia.

The chain joins TRBV10-3 to TRBJ2-6; D unresolved. V was trimmed by 6 bases and J by 0 bases, leaving 6 bases between them. This CDR3 comprises 14 residues. The germline V gene encodes CDR1 ENHRY and CDR2 SYGVKD. CDR3: CAIRPSSGANVLTF. The DNA for the CDR3 is TGTGCCATCAGACCGAGCTCTGGGGCCAACGTCCTGACTTTC.

The chain combines TRBV24-1 with TRBJ1-6; TRBD1 agrees at 11 bases. The length of the CDR3 is 17 residues. The ends lost 5 bases at V and 9 bases at J; junction bases unmatched: 11. Germline CDR1 and CDR2: KGHDR and SFDVKD. The CDR3 region has the DNA TGTGCCACCAGTGCCCGCCCTGGACAGGGGGCACTTTCACCCCTCCACTTT. It specifies CATSARPGQGALSPLHF.

The chain couples TRBV29-1 to TRBJ2-7, with unresolved D. The CDR3 spans 14 residues. The germline V and J ends were trimmed by 7 bases and 3 bases, with 19 bases remaining between them. Germline assignment: CDR1 SQVTM and CDR2 ANQGSEA. The CDR3 loop reads CSDRQRTPGYEQYF. Written as DNA, the CDR3 is TGCAGCGACCGCCAAAGGACCCCGGGCTACGAGCAGTACTTC.

The sample holds many counts of this clonotype. The J gene is TRBJ2-7, the V gene TRBV19, with D tentatively TRBD1 (5 bases). The CDR3 loop spans 16 amino acids. The V gene lost 3 bases and the J gene lost 3 bases, with 18 bases spanning the gap. CDR1 and CDR2 from the germline V gene are LNHDA and SQIVND (reference sequence). The CDR3 DNA follows: TGTGCCAGTAGTATTCTCAGCCAGGGTGGTCTCTACGAGCAGTACTTC. Translation: CASSILSQGGLYEQYF. The complete variable domain, with remaining parts taken from reference TRBV19 and TRBJ2-7, reads DGGITQSPKYLFRKEGQNVTLSCEQNLNHDAMYWYRQDPGQGLRLIYYSQIVNDFQKGDIAEGYSVSREKKESFPLTVTSAQKNPTAFYLCASSILSQGGLYEQYFGPGTRLTVT.

This clonotype occurred a few times. The CDR3 DNA is TGTGCCAGCAGTCTCACTAGCTACCAAGAGACCCAGTACTTC. As protein: CASSLTSYQETQYF. The chain couples TRBV2 to TRBJ2-5; tentatively, D is TRBD2 (6 bases). CDR3 length: 14 amino acids. In germline, CDR1 is SNHLY, CDR2 FYNNEI. The ends were cut back, 5 bases at V and 0 bases at J, with 10 bases in the middle.

Regarding this clonotype: A read error may account for a junction end that differs from germline. This chain uses TRBV2 with TRBJ1-6; D possibly corresponds to TRBD1 (5 bases). In germline, CDR1 is SNHLY, CDR2 FYNNEI. The CDR3 extends over 14 amino acids. The CDR3 DNA sequence: TGTGCCAGCAGTGGTAGGGGTCGGGATTCGCCCCTCCACTTT. This gives the protein CASSGRGRDSPLHF.

At least ten counts were recorded for this clonotype. The V gene is TRBV6-1, the J gene TRBJ1-1, with a possible D match to TRBD1 (6 bases). Trimming pared 6 bases from V and 1 base from J, leaving 12 bases between. Germline CDR1 and CDR2: MNHNS and SASEGT. The CDR3 covers 14 residues. The CDR3 spells CASSEQGGNTEAFF. Written as DNA, the CDR3 is TGTGCCAGCAGCGAACAGGGAGGGAACACTGAAGCTTTCTTT.

This CDR3 is CASSHYQETQYF. DNA for the CDR3: TGTGCCAGCAGCCACTACCAAGAGACCCAGTACTTC. The chain has TRBV7-2 and TRBJ2-5, with D unresolved. CDR1 is SGHTA, CDR2 FQGNSA, per germline. This CDR3 has 12 residues. The V and J ends lost 5 bases and 0 bases respectively, with 4 bases between them.

The rearrangement links TRBV29-1 to TRBJ1-2, with D maybe TRBD1 (6 bases). Germline CDR1 SQVTM, CDR2 ANQGSEA. V lost 7 bases, J lost 2 bases, and 14 bases lay in between. This CDR3 region has 13 residues. CDR3 DNA sequence: TGCAGCGCCCAGGGGAACCGGAACTATGGCTACACCTTC. Protein sequence: CSAQGNRNYGYTF.

This clonotype was counted at least ten times. This chain connects TRBV20-1 to TRBJ1-2; tentatively, D is TRBD1 (5 bases). Per germline, CDR1 DFQATT and CDR2 SNEGSKA (reference sequence). This CDR3 comprises 13 residues. Between the trimmed V and J ends, which lost 5 bases and 3 bases, there was a span of 13 bases. The CDR3 region is CSAPGGVDYGYTF. Here the CDR3 DNA reads TGCAGTGCTCCCGGGGGTGTCGACTATGGCTACACCTTC.

This clonotype occurred many times. The V call is TRBV7-6, the J call TRBJ2-1, with a possible D match to TRBD2 (6 bases). CDR1 and CDR2 (germline): SGHVS, FNYEAQ. Trimming removed 3 bases from V and 5 bases from J, with 20 bases in between. The CDR3 is 17 amino acids. CDR3 sequence: CASSFPDKPGLNNEQFF. The DNA for the CDR3 is TGTGCCAGCAGCTTCCCCGACAAACCGGGACTGAACAATGAGCAGTTCTTC.

This chain connects TRBV20-1 to TRBJ2-6, with TRBD1 as a possible D gene (6 bases). The CDR3 extends over 16 amino acids. V lost 6 bases and J 2 bases, leaving 17 bases between the germline ends. Germline V lookup: CDR1 DFQATT, CDR2 SNEGSKA (reference sequence). CDR3 amino acids: CSAYGRDTTGANVLTF. The CDR3 coding sequence is TGCAGTGCGTACGGCCGGGACACCACTGGGGCCAACGTCCTGACTTTC.

This chain links TRBV15 with TRBJ1-5; D is uncertain. Per germline, CDR1 LNHNV and CDR2 YYDKDF (reference sequence). The CDR3 is 14 residues long. Deletions cut 1 base from V and 1 base from J, with 5 bases between. CDR3 amino acids: CATSRGVSNQPQHF. CDR3 DNA: TGTGCCACCAGCAGAGGGGTGAGCAATCAGCCCCAGCATTTT.

As for this clonotype: The CDR3 carries no conserved terminal phenylalanine or tryptophan, so it likely arises from a read error. The chain uses TRBV15 and TRBJ1-5; 7 positions agree with TRBD1. CDR1 and CDR2 from the germline V gene are LNHNV and YYDKDF (reference sequence). The CDR3 is 16 amino acids. CDR3 sequence: CATSRDKGGRGQPQHL. The CDR3 nucleotides are TGTGCCACCAGCAGAGATAAAGGGGGCCGGGGACAGCCTCAGCATCTT.

The chain is built from TRBV7-2 and TRBJ2-7; a weak D match, TRBD2 (6 bases). The CDR3 runs to 13 residues. In germline, CDR1 is SGHTA, CDR2 FQGNSA. V lost 6 bases to trimming and J lost 6 bases, with 15 bases between them. As DNA, the CDR3 is TGTGCCAGCAGGTTCTCGGGGGTCTCCGAGCAGTACTTC. Translation gives CASRFSGVSEQYF.

This clonotype was seen repeatedly, ten times or more. The chain combines TRBV7-3 with TRBJ2-3; 9 bases align to TRBD2. CDR3 length: 15 residues. V lost 1 base, J lost 6 bases, and 5 bases stayed unmatched. CDR1 and CDR2 (germline): SGHTA, FQGTGA. The CDR3 reads CASSLSGGVLDTQYF. DNA for the CDR3: TGTGCCAGCAGCTTAAGCGGGGGGGTACTGGATACGCAGTATTTT.

The chain recombines TRBV19 with TRBJ2-7; TRBD1 is a possible D gene (5 bases). Trimming left V 1 base short and J 5 bases short, with 12 bases between. The length of the CDR3 is 14 residues. Per germline, CDR1 LNHDA and CDR2 SQIVND (reference sequence). The CDR3 DNA follows: TGTGCCAGTAGTATAGGTACAGGAAATCACGAGCAGTACTTC. It specifies CASSIGTGNHEQYF.

The chain recombines TRBV5-6 with TRBJ2-3, with 8 positions matching TRBD2. Germline values: CDR1 SGHDT, CDR2 YYEEEE. V trimming: 4 bases; J trimming: 2 bases; junction bases outside the gene matches: 12. The CDR3 runs 17 residues. CDR3: CASSPRGSGVLTDTQYF. The CDR3 coding sequence is TGTGCCAGCAGCCCCCGGGGTAGCGGGGTCCTCACAGATACGCAGTATTTT.

V and J are TRBV20-1 and TRBJ2-5, with D tentatively TRBD1 or TRBD2 (5 bases each). The V end was cut by 4 bases, the J end by 2 bases, with 11 bases between. The CDR3 length is 13 residues. Germline CDR1 is DFQATT and CDR2 is SNEGSKA (reference sequence). Here the CDR3 reads CSAIGTGQETQYF. For the CDR3, the DNA is TGCAGTGCTATCGGGACGGGACAAGAGACCCAGTACTTC.

The J gene is TRBJ1-2, the V gene TRBV3-1; D possibly corresponds to TRBD1 (6 bases). The CDR3 is 14 residues long. Trimming took off 0 bases at V and 6 bases at J, with 11 bases between the two ends. Germline V CDR1 and CDR2: LGHDT, YNNKEL (reference sequence). The CDR3 reads CASSQDRRGDGYTF. The CDR3 DNA follows: TGTGCCAGCAGCCAAGATAGGAGGGGGGATGGCTACACCTTC.

This clonotype was picked up one time. The J gene is TRBJ2-2, the V gene TRBV11-2; D is undetermined. The CDR3 totals 12 residues. V lost 3 bases to trimming and J lost 6 bases, with 5 bases between them. Germline-derived CDR1 and CDR2 are SGHAT and FQNNGV. Here the CDR3 reads CASSLYAGELFF. The CDR3 DNA sequence: TGTGCCAGCAGCTTGTACGCCGGGGAGCTGTTTTTT.

This clonotype was counted ten times or more. The chain is built from TRBV24-1 and TRBJ1-3; 7 bases line up with TRBD1. The CDR3 totals 16 residues. The junction had 10 bases not matched to a gene; V was cut back by 9 bases and J by 0 bases. Germline CDR1 and CDR2: KGHDR and SFDVKD. CDR3 nucleotides: TGTGCCACCCGCCGGGACAGCAAGTACTCTGGAAACACCATATATTTT. Translation gives CATRRDSKYSGNTIYF.

This clonotype was seen only once. The chain recombines TRBV5-1 with TRBJ2-6, with D uncertain. From germline, CDR1 is SGHRS and CDR2 YFSETQ. This CDR3 comprises 16 residues. The V end lost 1 base, the J end lost 4 bases, and 12 bases lay between the germline ends. In DNA, the CDR3 is TGCGCCAGCAGCTTGTATACGGTGCTCGGGGCCAACGTCCTGACTTTC. Translating it yields CASSLYTVLGANVLTF.

Comments on this clonotype: A read error is possible here, since a much larger clone lies one base away. This chain links TRBV20-1 with TRBJ2-2; possible D gene TRBD2, 7 bases. V was pared by 7 bases and J by 8 bases, with 29 bases between. The CDR3 is made up of 17 amino acids. Germline V lookup: CDR1 DFQATT, CDR2 SNEGSKA (reference sequence). The CDR3 sequence is CSVQGRGGGHVGGELFF. The CDR3 region has the DNA TGCAGTGTTCAGGGCCGGGGCGGGGGCCACGTTGGGGGGGAGCTGTTTTTT.

This clonotype was counted at least ten times. The chain joins TRBV5-1 to TRBJ1-4; TRBD1 aligns across 9 bases. Germline V lookup: CDR1 SGHRS, CDR2 YFSETQ. The V segment lost 0 bases and the J segment 8 bases; nucleotides outside the gene matches: 8. The CDR3 totals 16 residues. The CDR3 DNA sequence: TGCGCCAGCAGCTTGGATGCGGGACAGGGATCAGAAAAACTGTTTTTT. Translated: CASSLDAGQGSEKLFF.

The chain carries TRBV6-1 and TRBJ2-7; 8 nucleotides match TRBD2. The J segment lost 10 bases and the V segment lost 7 bases, leaving 18 bases of the junction unmatched. Germline-derived CDR1 and CDR2 are MNHNS and SASEGT. The CDR3 is 15 amino acids. This chain's CDR3 is CASTERGSGAASQYF. Here the CDR3 DNA reads TGTGCCAGCACCGAAAGGGGTAGCGGGGCGGCCTCTCAGTACTTC.

Ten or more counts support this clonotype. This chain links TRBV20-1 with TRBJ1-2; D is unclear. The length of the CDR3 is 14 residues. CDR1 is DFQATT and CDR2 is SNEGSKA in the germline V gene (reference sequence). V dropped 7 bases and J dropped 3 bases, with 18 bases sitting between them. The CDR3 here is CSVFSSSHYYGYTF. CDR3 in DNA: TGCAGTGTCTTCAGTTCGTCCCACTACTATGGCTACACCTTC.

V gene TRBV28 combines with J gene TRBJ2-7; D may be TRBD1 (6 bases). Trimming removed 9 bases at V and 0 bases at J, with 18 bases between. This CDR3 has 15 amino acids. Germline V gene data show CDR1 as MDHEN and CDR2 as SYDVKM. The CDR3 sequence: CASRKQGPSSYEQYF. The CDR3 DNA sequence: TGTGCCAGTCGGAAACAGGGCCCCAGCTCCTACGAGCAGTACTTC.

As to this clonotype: A much bigger clone sits one base away, suggesting this may be a read error. V usage is TRBV3-1 and J usage is TRBJ1-2; no reliable D call. The CDR3 consists of 11 residues. Trimming took 5 bases from V and 8 from J, leaving 9 bases between them. Germline assignment: CDR1 LGHDT and CDR2 YNNKEL (reference sequence). CDR3 nucleotide sequence: TGTGCCAGCAGCATAGACGAGGGCTACACCTTC. Translating gives CASSIDEGYTF.

This clonotype came up once. The chain has TRBV11-2 and TRBJ2-7; the D gene could be TRBD1 or TRBD2 (6 bases each). This CDR3 is 13 amino acids long. CDR1 and CDR2 from the germline V gene are SGHAT and FQNNGV. V lost 3 bases, J lost 6 bases, and 12 bases lay in between. This CDR3 is CASSFTGATEQYF. The DNA of the CDR3 is TGTGCCAGCAGCTTTACGGGGGCCACCGAGCAGTACTTC.

A few counts support this clonotype. The chain combines TRBV29-1 with TRBJ1-3; TRBD1 is a possible D gene (5 bases). Germline CDR1 is SQVTM and CDR2 is ANQGSEA. There are 14 residues in the CDR3. V lost 6 bases and J 4 bases, leaving 16 bases between the germline ends. In DNA form, the CDR3 reads TGCAGCGTCTCGGTTTGGCAGGGAGGAAACACCATATATTTT. Translating gives CSVSVWQGGNTIYF.

This clonotype was observed a handful of times. The CDR3 is CATSDPRTGDYGYTF. The DNA for the CDR3 is TGTGCCACCAGTGATCCAAGGACAGGGGACTATGGCTACACCTTC. The V and J genes are TRBV24-1 and TRBJ1-2, with TRBD1 identical over 9 bases. Germline V gives CDR1 KGHDR, CDR2 SFDVKD. The CDR3 runs 15 residues. V lost 3 bases and J lost 3; bases outside the gene matches: 4.